The sequence of this TCR beta chain was determined in a study of blood T cell repertoires in COVID-19. Donors of Cohort 3 who recovered were those that had two negative PCRs, clearance, or symptom resolution. CDR3 size: 13 residues. Germline V gives CDR1 SNHLY, CDR2 FYNNEI. The germline V and J ends were trimmed by 0 bases and 6 bases, with 5 bases remaining between them. In the source study's methods: By means of reference gene primer amplification, nucleated cell counts were estimated. The repertoire was sequenced with immunoSEQ multiplex PCR; TCRdb's copy has only in-frame clones and lacks some. V and J calls and clone size are those listed in that table; D and trimming were worked out from the DNA. The repertoire has over 300,000 clones, around 86% of them found once; the top ten carry about 10%.

The J gene is TRBJ2-2, the V gene TRBV2; D not certain. The TCR originated in a woman between 18 and 29 years old who had recovered from COVID-19. Sample: PBMCs or T cells enriched from blood (not recorded which). CDR3 loop: CASSEAAAGELFF. The DNA of the CDR3 is TGTGCCAGCAGTGAAGCGGCTGCCGGGGAGCTGTTTTTT. The full variable domain, its missing parts supplied by reference TRBV2 and TRBJ2-2, is EPEVTQTPSHQVTQMGQEVILRCVPISNHLYFYWYRQILGQKVEFLVSFYNNEISEKSEIFDDQFSVERPDGSNFTLKIRSTKLEDSAMYFCASSEAAAGELFFGEGSRLTVL.